One and the same sample provided the 30 T cell receptor beta chains below, sequenced in a study of blood T cell repertoires in COVID-19. The protocol was immunoSEQ multiplex PCR, while the TCRdb copy is restricted to in-frame clones and leaves out a portion. The top ten hold about a fifth of the sample, which has 87,000 or so clones, 86% seen once. The sequenced sample consisted of peripheral blood. Receptors originate from a woman older than 75 in a cohort sampled during active or convalescent COVID-19.

The chain joins TRBV5-1 to TRBJ2-5; 9 positions match TRBD2. J lost 2 bases, V lost 4 bases, and 6 bases had no gene match. The CDR3 is 15 residues long. Germline CDR1 is SGHRS and CDR2 is YFSETQ. The CDR3 DNA is TGCGCCAGCAGCGCGGGAGGGCCGGGGCAAGAGACCCAGTACTTC. It encodes CASSAGGPGQETQYF. The full variable domain, completed using reference TRBV5-1 and TRBJ2-5, is KAGVTQTPRYLIKTRGQQVTLSCSPISGHRSVSWYQQTPGQGLQFLFEYFSETQRNKGNFPGRFSGRQFSNSRSEMNVSTLELGDSALYLCASSAGGPGQETQYFGPGTRLLVL.

This clone was detected once. The chain is built from TRBV30 and TRBJ2-7; 12 bases fit TRBD2. CDR1 is GTSNPN, CDR2 SVGIG, per germline (reference sequence). V was clipped by 0 bases and J by 2 bases; unmatched bases: 8. The CDR3 spans 17 residues. The CDR3, as DNA: TGTGCCTGGAGTGTACGACTAGCGGGAGAAACGACCTACGAGCAGTACTTC. Translated, it gives CAWSVRLAGETTYEQYF.

The chain employs TRBV6-5 and TRBJ1-1; D remains ambiguous. Trimming cost V 0 bases and J 1 base, with 6 bases left between them. Germline loops: CDR1 MNHEY, CDR2 SVGAGI. CDR3 length: 14 amino acids. CDR3 region: CASSYSGSNTEAFF. The DNA for the CDR3 is TGTGCCAGCAGTTACTCCGGGTCGAACACTGAAGCTTTCTTT.

The V gene is TRBV5-1, the J gene TRBJ2-3; possibly TRBD1 for D (5 bases). The V end was cut by 1 base, the J end by 3 bases, with 12 bases between. Germline loops: CDR1 SGHRS, CDR2 YFSETQ. The CDR3 totals 15 residues. The CDR3 coding sequence is TGCGCCAGCAGCTTGTGGCAGGGTGGAACAGATACGCAGTATTTT. Protein sequence: CASSLWQGGTDTQYF.

The rearrangement uses TRBV4-2 and TRBJ2-2; 9 bases line up with TRBD2. V shed 0 bases and J 7 bases; nucleotides not matched to a gene: 9. The germline gives CDR1 LGHNA, CDR2 YNFKEQ. The CDR3 runs 17 residues. CDR3 nucleotide sequence: TGTGCCAGCAGCCAAGAAGGTAGCGGGAGTTTTGGCGGGGAGCTGTTTTTT. Its translation: CASSQEGSGSFGGELFF.

This clone has only a few counts. This rearrangement joins TRBV7-8 to TRBJ2-3; TRBD2 agrees at 14 bases. Germline trimming cut 3 bases from V and 5 bases from J; bases unmatched to any gene: 10. This CDR3 comprises 18 residues. Germline assignment: CDR1 SGHVS and CDR2 FQNEAQ. CDR3 loop: CASSFFPGLAGEIDTQYF. The CDR3 bases are TGTGCCAGCAGCTTTTTCCCGGGACTAGCGGGAGAAATAGATACGCAGTATTTT.

This clone was seen a single time. This chain uses TRBV7-3 with TRBJ2-2, with TRBD2 matching 13 bases. The J segment lost 1 base and the V segment lost 2 bases, leaving 7 bases of the junction unmatched. Germline CDR1 SGHTA, CDR2 FQGTGA. CDR3 size: 19 residues. CDR3 DNA sequence: TGTGCCAGCAGCTTAGACGGACTAGCGGGAGTCGGGAACACCGGGGAGCTGTTTTTT. Protein: CASSLDGLAGVGNTGELFF. Full variable domain (rest looked up from reference TRBV7-3 and TRBJ2-2): GAGVSQTPSNKVTEKGKYVELRCDPISGHTALYWYRQSLGQGPEFLIYFQGTGAADDSGLPNDRFFAVRPEGSVSTLKIQRTERGDSAVYLCASSLDGLAGVGNTGELFFGEGSRLTVL.

The chain links TRBV2 to TRBJ1-4; possible D gene TRBD1, 6 bases. V shed 4 bases and J shed 7 bases, with 10 bases lying between them. The CDR3 has 13 residues. Germline V lookup: CDR1 SNHLY, CDR2 FYNNEI. The CDR3 spells CASSAGAGEKLFF. For the CDR3, the DNA is TGTGCCAGCAGTGCAGGGGCGGGTGAAAAACTGTTTTTT.

This chain links TRBV5-1 with TRBJ2-1; 8 nucleotides match TRBD2. The CDR3 runs 12 residues. The trim removed 8 bases at V and 14 bases at J, leaving 12 bases unmatched. Germline V gene data show CDR1 as SGHRS and CDR2 as YFSETQ. The CDR3 is CASQFRGTRKFF. The CDR3 nucleotides read TGCGCCAGTCAATTTCGGGGGACTAGAAAGTTCTTC. Full variable domain (outside the CDR3, taken from reference TRBV5-1 and TRBJ2-1): KAGVTQTPRYLIKTRGQQVTLSCSPISGHRSVSWYQQTPGQGLQFLFEYFSETQRNKGNFPGRFSGRQFSNSRSEMNVSTLELGDSALYLCASQFRGTRKFFGPGTRLTVL.

The chain links TRBV7-9 to TRBJ1-1, with D perhaps TRBD1 (6 bases). The CDR3 is 16 residues long. V gave up 3 bases and J gave up 3 bases, with 17 bases separating them. CDR1 and CDR2 from the germline V gene are SEHNR and FQNEAQ (reference sequence). The chain's CDR3 is CASSFDLTGTDTEAFF. CDR3 DNA: TGTGCCAGCAGCTTCGATCTTACAGGGACGGACACTGAAGCTTTCTTT.

This rearrangement joins TRBV24-1 to TRBJ2-7, with TRBD2 matching over 12 bases. Germline V gene lookup returns CDR1 KGHDR and CDR2 SFDVKD. J lost 3 bases, V lost 9 bases, and 11 bases had no gene match. The CDR3 has 16 residues. CDR3 nucleotides: TGTGCCACCCGGAGGACTAGCGGGGCCTTCGGCTACGAGCAGTACGTC. Its translation is CATRRTSGAFGYEQYV.

The chain links TRBV2 to TRBJ1-6; D uncertain. The CDR3 consists of 13 residues. With 2 bases removed from V and 7 bases from J, the gap between germline ends came to 6 bases. Looked up from germline, CDR1 is SNHLY and CDR2 is FYNNEI. The CDR3 nucleotides read TGTGCCAGCAGTGAAACTGTAAATTCACCCCTCCACTTT. Encoded protein: CASSETVNSPLHF.

The genes are TRBV12-5 and TRBJ2-3, with 12 bases that match TRBD2. The length of the CDR3 is 15 residues. V lost 7 bases, J lost 7 bases, and 9 bases stayed unmatched. In germline, CDR1 is LGHNT, CDR2 FRNRAP. DNA of the CDR3: TGTGCTAGTGCTATGACTAGCGGGAGTACACATACGCAGTATTTT. Translated, it gives CASAMTSGSTHTQYF.

This clone was observed a single time. This rearrangement joins TRBV19 to TRBJ2-5; 8 nucleotides line up with TRBD1. The CDR3 is made up of 13 amino acids. CDR1 and CDR2 from the germline V gene are LNHDA and SQIVND (reference sequence). V was pared by 9 bases and J by 5 bases, with 8 bases of the junction left unmatched. The CDR3 coding sequence is TGTGCCAGCTCTAACGGACAGGGTGAGACCCAGTACTTC. Its translation is CASSNGQGETQYF. Full variable domain (outside the CDR3, taken from reference TRBV19 and TRBJ2-5): DGGITQSPKYLFRKEGQNVTLSCEQNLNHDAMYWYRQDPGQGLRLIYYSQIVNDFQKGDIAEGYSVSREKKESFPLTVTSAQKNPTAFYLCASSNGQGETQYFGPGTRLLVL.

J is TRBJ2-1 and V is TRBV3-1 (or the pseudogene TRBV3-2); TRBD2 is a possible D gene (6 bases). Per the germline V gene, CDR1 is LGHDT and CDR2 is YNNKEL (reference sequence). Trimming removed 3 bases at V and 4 bases at J, with 10 bases between. The CDR3 loop spans 14 amino acids. The CDR3 bases are TGTGCCAGCAGCCACGACGGGGGTTACAATGAGCAGTTCTTC. Protein: CASSHDGGYNEQFF.

The chain is built from TRBV5-4 and TRBJ1-1; 7 bases map to TRBD1. Germline CDR1 SGHNT, CDR2 YYREEE (reference sequence). The CDR3 has 15 amino acids. With V trimmed by 5 bases and J by 2 bases, 9 bases remained unmatched. The CDR3 coding sequence is TGTGCCAGCAGGCTCCCCGGGACAGAAAACACTGAAGCTTTCTTT. This gives the protein CASRLPGTENTEAFF.

V is TRBV18 and J is TRBJ1-5; tentative D call: TRBD1 (6 bases). Germline V gene lookup returns CDR1 KGHSH and CDR2 LQKENI. The CDR3 totals 13 residues. Trimming took off 2 bases at V and 12 bases at J, with 14 bases between the two ends. This CDR3 is CASSPNEGVGQHF. Here the CDR3 DNA reads TGTGCCAGCTCACCAAACGAGGGGGTGGGCCAGCATTTT.

Only one count was recorded for this clone. The V gene is TRBV7-9, the J gene TRBJ2-3; 9 bases fit TRBD1. Germline CDR1 reads SEHNR; CDR2 reads FQNEAQ (reference sequence). V lost 5 bases and J lost 0; bases outside the gene matches: 3. CDR3 size: 15 residues. The CDR3: CASSPDRGSTDTQYF. The DNA of the CDR3 is TGTGCCAGCAGCCCGGACAGGGGAAGCACAGATACGCAGTATTTT.

The genes are TRBV19 and TRBJ1-1; D not certain. The ends were cut back, 3 bases at V and 9 bases at J, with 17 bases in the middle. In germline, CDR1 is LNHDA, CDR2 SQIVND (reference sequence). The CDR3 has 14 residues. Here the CDR3 DNA reads TGTGCCAGTAGTATCACTTCAGGCGCACCTCAAGCTTTCTTT. Translated: CASSITSGAPQAFF.

The chain couples TRBV5-4 to TRBJ2-3, with 14 bases identical to TRBD2. The V gene's germline CDR1 is SGHNT and CDR2 YYREEE (reference sequence). CDR3 length: 17 amino acids. The V gene end was trimmed by 4 bases and the J gene end by 4 bases; junction bases not matched to a gene: 8. CDR3 region: CASSLGLAGGSADTQYF. DNA of the CDR3: TGTGCCAGCAGCCTAGGACTAGCGGGAGGTTCCGCAGATACGCAGTATTTT.

The chain recombines TRBV28 with TRBJ1-1; the D is unclear. V lost 10 bases and J 6 bases, leaving 15 bases between the germline ends. Germline lookup yields CDR1 MDHEN and CDR2 SYDVKM. This CDR3 is built from 12 residues. The CDR3 bases are TGTGCCACCTTGTCCCAAACTTCTGAAGCTTTCTTT. Protein product: CATLSQTSEAFF.

The V call is TRBV19, the J call TRBJ2-2; D perhaps matches TRBD2 (6 bases). CDR1 LNHDA and CDR2 SQIVND come from the germline V gene (reference sequence). Trimming took 3 bases from V and 5 from J, leaving 13 bases between them. The CDR3 totals 15 residues. Here the CDR3 reads CASSIAGRDTGELFF. CDR3 nucleotide sequence: TGTGCCAGTAGTATTGCCGGGAGAGATACCGGGGAGCTGTTTTTT.

V and J are TRBV3-1 (or the pseudogene TRBV3-2) and TRBJ1-6, with D possibly matching TRBD1 (6 bases). In germline, CDR1 is LGHDT, CDR2 YNNKEL (reference sequence). This CDR3 is built from 14 residues. V was shortened by 6 bases and J by 5 bases, with 11 bases between the two germline ends. CDR3 DNA: TGTGCCAGCAGACAGACAGGAGATAATTCACCCCTCCACTTT. This gives the protein CASRQTGDNSPLHF.

CDR3 in amino acids: CSVEDGAGGYYGYTF. For the CDR3, the DNA is TGCAGCGTTGAAGACGGAGCGGGGGGATACTATGGCTACACCTTC. The chain carries TRBV29-1 and TRBJ1-2; possibly TRBD1 for D (5 bases). Deletions cut 0 bases from V and 3 bases from J, with 14 bases between. The CDR3 sequence is 15 residues long. Germline V gives CDR1 SQVTM, CDR2 ANQGSEA.

The J gene is TRBJ2-5, the V gene TRBV5-1, with TRBD2 matching over 8 bases. Germline CDR1 reads SGHRS; CDR2 reads YFSETQ. This CDR3 is 14 amino acids long. J lost 5 bases, V lost 4 bases, and 7 bases had no gene match. This CDR3 reads CASSPGGSGETQYF. Written as DNA, the CDR3 is TGCGCCAGCAGCCCGGGGGGGTCCGGGGAGACCCAGTACTTC.

This rearrangement joins TRBV27 to TRBJ1-6; 7 bases fit TRBD1. V was clipped by 4 bases and J by 9 bases; unmatched bases: 9. There are 15 residues in the CDR3. The germline gives CDR1 MNHEY, CDR2 SMNVEV (reference sequence). CDR3: CASSSGQIRASPLHF. In DNA form, the CDR3 reads TGTGCCAGCAGTTCGGGACAGATCAGGGCTTCACCCCTCCACTTT.

The chain joins TRBV5-6 to TRBJ2-5; tentatively, D is TRBD2 (5 bases). This CDR3 comprises 15 residues. Germline V gives CDR1 SGHDT, CDR2 YYEEEE. The V gene lost 2 bases and the J gene lost 4 bases, with 15 bases spanning the gap. The CDR3 loop reads CASSFDVANGETQYF. The CDR3 region has the DNA TGTGCCAGCAGCTTCGACGTAGCGAATGGAGAGACCCAGTACTTC. The full variable domain, rest sourced from reference TRBV5-6 and TRBJ2-5, is DAGVTQSPTHLIKTRGQQVTLRCSPKSGHDTVSWYQQALGQGPQFIFQYYEEEERQRGNFPDRFSGHQFPNYSSELNVNALLLGDSALYLCASSFDVANGETQYFGPGTRLLVL.

J is TRBJ2-4 and V is TRBV6-5; 10 bases fit TRBD2. Germline V lookup: CDR1 MNHEY, CDR2 SVGAGI. The CDR3 is 15 amino acids. After removal of 6 bases from V and 5 bases from J, the junction contained 7 bases not matched to a gene. This chain's CDR3 is CASSRGLAAENIQYF. The CDR3 nucleotides are TGTGCCAGCAGCCGAGGACTAGCGGCAGAAAACATTCAGTACTTC.

The rearrangement uses TRBV4-1 and TRBJ1-2; 11 bases are a match to TRBD1. Germline V gene lookup returns CDR1 MGHRA and CDR2 YSYEKL. The CDR3 is made up of 15 amino acids. The V and J ends lost 1 base and 3 bases, in that order; junction bases with no gene match: 1. The CDR3 protein is CASSQAGQGDYGYTF. CDR3 bases: TGCGCCAGCAGCCAAGCGGGACAGGGGGACTATGGCTACACCTTC.

This sequence joins TRBV2 and TRBJ2-7; 7 bases line up with TRBD1. The V gene end was trimmed by 8 bases and the J gene end by 4 bases; junction bases not matched to a gene: 5. Germline V gene lookup returns CDR1 SNHLY and CDR2 FYNNEI. CDR3 length equals 12 residues. CDR3 DNA sequence: TGTGCCAGCGGGGACAGCCAATACGAGCAGTACGTC. It is translated as CASGDSQYEQYV.